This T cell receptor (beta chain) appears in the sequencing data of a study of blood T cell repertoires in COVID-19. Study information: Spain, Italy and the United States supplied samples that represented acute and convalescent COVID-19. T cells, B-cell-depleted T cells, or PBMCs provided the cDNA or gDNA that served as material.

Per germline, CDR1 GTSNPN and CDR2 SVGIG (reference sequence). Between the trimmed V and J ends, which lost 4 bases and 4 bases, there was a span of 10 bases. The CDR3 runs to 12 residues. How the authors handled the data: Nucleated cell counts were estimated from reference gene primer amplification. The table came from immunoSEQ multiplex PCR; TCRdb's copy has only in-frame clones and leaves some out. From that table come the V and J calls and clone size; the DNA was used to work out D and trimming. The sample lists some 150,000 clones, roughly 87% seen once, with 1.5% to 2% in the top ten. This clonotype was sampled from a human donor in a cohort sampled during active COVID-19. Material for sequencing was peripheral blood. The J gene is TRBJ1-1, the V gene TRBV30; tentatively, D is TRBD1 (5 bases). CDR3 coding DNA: TGTGCCTGGAACAGGAGGGGCACTGAAGCTTTCTTT. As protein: CAWNRRGTEAFF. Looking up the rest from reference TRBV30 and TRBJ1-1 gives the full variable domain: SQTIHQWPATLVQPVGSPLSLECTVEGTSNPNLYWYRQAAGRGLQLLFYSVGIGQISSEVPQNLSASRPQDRQFILSSKKLLLSDSGFYLCAWNRRGTEAFFGQGTRLTVV.